This T cell receptor beta chain was captured by sequencing in a study of T cells in Graves' hyperthyroidism and ophthalmopathy (dated by TCRdb to the late 2010s). As for the study more broadly: Peripheral blood samples were taken at the time of initial diagnosis, prior to any treatment. In more than 5 Graves' hyperthyroidism patients, the study also compared T-cell repertoires from thyroid tissue with T-cell repertoires from blood. TCR Vbeta CDR3 sequencing of 130 to 150 peripheral blood samples (under 45 ophthalmopathy, 75 or so hyperthyroidism and approximately 17 progressor patients) is reported in the paper. The 75 to 100 discovery patients were divided at random into training and test sets in a 7:3 ratio. TCR V-J signatures able to tell the groups apart were searched for in a discovery cohort of approximately 95 patients, of whom more than 40 had Graves' ophthalmopathy and around 58 had stable Graves' hyperthyroidism. An independent validation cohort of 18 to 20 hyperthyroidism patients and more than 15 patients who later progressed to ophthalmopathy tested prospective prediction of ophthalmopathy. Following sampling, methimazole starting at 30 mg daily was given to hyperthyroidism patients, and high-dose intravenous methylprednisolone was given to ophthalmopathy patients. Paper-wide results and their limitations: A 13 V-J signature model separated ophthalmopathy from stable hyperthyroidism, with approximately 87% sensitivity and around 84% specificity in cross-validation and 80%/75% in testing. In validation, the model predicted progression to ophthalmopathy with 55% to 71% sensitivity and about 73% specificity, a median of about 6.7 months before onset. Sample size was not statistically predetermined, and blinding of investigators to group allocation was not performed. Most expanded thyroid clonotypes (frequency above 0.001) were also detected in blood, suggesting blood repertoires may reflect thyroid immune responses.

The germline V end is reduced by 6 bases and the J end by 3 bases; junction bases left unmatched: 9. Via the germline V gene, CDR1 is MNHNS and CDR2 SASEGT. The CDR3 spans 15 residues, from the cysteine through the phenylalanine. Here the CDR3 DNA is all that survives: 45 bases in frame from base 1. This clonotype has at least ten counts. It has no known antigen specificity. No clone much larger than this one lies a single base away; base qualities are absent. A patient counted as having stable Graves' hyperthyroidism if no progression to ophthalmopathy occurred over 18 months of follow-up. The hyperthyroidism patients were between 18 and 65 years old and newly diagnosed, with a disease duration of less than 2 months. The study excluded patients with uncontrolled infections, other autoimmune diseases, pregnancy or lactation. Diagnoses were established on the basis of clinical symptoms, serum thyroxine and TRAb, thyroid ultrasound, and orbital computed tomography. Ficoll-Paque density gradient centrifugation was used to isolate PBMCs from approximately 10 ml of fresh peripheral blood. Total RNA was extracted with Trizol reagent, and quality was checked on an Agilent 2100 Bioanalyzer.

TCR beta CDR3 regions were amplified from RNA transcripts. The first round of RT-PCR for the TCR CDR3 was performed with the HTBI primer set and the Qiagen OneStep RT-PCR kit. Libraries were constructed in a second round of multiplex PCR, after which size selection and purification were carried out. Libraries were sequenced paired-end with 100 bp reads on an Illumina HiSeq2000. As for the original processing: SOAPnuke was used to process the raw data, removing reads that contained adapters or uncalled bases, had a mean Phred below 15, or lacked an exact match to the constant primer or identifier. High-quality paired reads were merged with COPE v1.2.5, and unique nucleotide sequences were defined as clonotypes. MiTCR v1.1 was used to align the clonotypes against IMGT TRBV, TRBD and TRBJ reference segments. Analysis was restricted to V-J combinations with a frequency above 0.0001, which covered 99% to 99.2% of repertoires. A TCS score was defined as the ratio of F50 (clonal expansion) to E x V (chaos), with BLOSUM62-based TCRdist applied between CDR3 peptides within each V-J. Welch's t-statistics and random forest reduced 450 to 600 V-J features to fewer than 15, which were used in a naive Bayes classifier (R e1071). TCRdb handled the public reads itself, with Q25 trimming in fastp and clone calling in MiXCR, and kept productive beta chains. CDR3 protein duplicates are merged, each entry listing the most common genes and DNA. The V and J calls, along with clone size, are taken from TCRdb and not from the paper's own processing. In this sample the table shows around 290,000 distinct CDR3 sequences, roughly an eighth of which occur a single time. The biggest ten clones account for roughly 7.9% of the sample.

The receptor's source is a middle-aged woman with Graves' hyperthyroidism. This receptor chain uses TRBV6-1 and TRBJ1-2, with 8 middle bases fitting TRBD1. The sample was blood. The nucleotide sequence reads as follows: TGTGCCAGCAGAGAGGACAGGGTCCTATACTATGGCTACACCTTC. Translation gives CASREDRVLYYGYTF.